This T cell receptor (beta chain) was recorded in a study of T cell repertoires in cytomegalovirus infection. TCRdb reprocessed the reads with MiXCR, giving one entry per CDR3 protein. This sample yields about 500,000 distinct CDR3 sequences, of which 30% to 40% are seen a single time; about a sixth belongs to the top ten. The V gene's germline CDR1 is LGHNA and CDR2 YSLEER. The length of the CDR3 is 16 residues. The V segment lost 0 bases and the J segment 10 bases; nucleotides outside the gene matches: 9. Concerning this clonotype itself: Its cognate antigen is unknown.

The clonotype was recovered from a human donor in good health (CMV status not recorded). Some clones in this sample may be carry-over from other donors' samples. The chain couples TRBV4-3 to TRBJ2-1; 10 positions match TRBD2. The sample was cultured PBMCs, taken from culture after CMV antigen stimulation. CDR3 amino acids: CASSQDSASGSGEQFF. The CDR3 DNA sequence: TGCGCCAGCAGCCAAGATAGCGCTAGCGGGAGCGGCGAGCAGTTCTTC.